These T cell receptor beta chains were read from a single sample in a study of blood T cells in healthy people across ages. One entry per CDR3 protein results from TCRdb running MiXCR on the 5' RACE reads. The repertoire holds fewer than 1,000,000 distinct CDR3 sequences, with 40% to 50% as singletons. Sequencing input: blood. These receptors were obtained from a man between 60 and 75 years old in good health. CDR3s include the opening cysteine and the closing phenylalanine or tryptophan.

CDR3	V	J	length
CASRQGGGQGPDTQYF	TRBV27	TRBJ2-3	16
CASSHLGSSLYEQYF	TRBV3-1	TRBJ2-7	15
CSARQTGQSLTYNEQFF	TRBV20-1	TRBJ2-1	17
CASSQDLVRADEQYF	TRBV14	TRBJ2-7	15
CASSTRTSGSPDTQYF	TRBV13	TRBJ2-3	16
CASSLAPTSSETQYF	TRBV5-1	TRBJ2-5	15
CASSQRLEGYLQETQYF	TRBV4-3	TRBJ2-5	17
CASSLEGRGAHYEQYF	TRBV7-8	-	16
CASSQVLGGLAEDEQYF	TRBV14	TRBJ2-7	17
CSARVAGLALEGGTQYF	TRBV20-1	TRBJ2-3	17
CSAHHRGPYEQYF	TRBV20-1	TRBJ2-7	13
CASSTRTGTIWSSGANVLTF	TRBV6-2/TRBV6-3	TRBJ2-6	20
CAIKTTSGIVDEQFF	TRBV10-3	TRBJ2-1	15
CASSQEASGGETQYF	TRBV4-3	TRBJ2-5	15
CASSPGTGGIDTQYF	TRBV5-5	TRBJ2-3	15
CASSQDAGKGTTNEKLFF	TRBV4-3	TRBJ1-4	18
CSVEDPEGAGQPQHF	TRBV29-1	TRBJ1-5	15
CAISEGTGGPLGEQYF	TRBV10-3	TRBJ2-7	16
CASSPVGGGTTNEKLFF	TRBV12-3/TRBV12-4	TRBJ1-4	17
CASSLGRFQETQYF	TRBV7-2	TRBJ2-5	14
CASSRTGEVSNQPQHF	TRBV6-5	TRBJ1-5	16
CATSTGTTLNEQFF	TRBV15	TRBJ2-1	14
CATSPRTGHSNQPQHF	TRBV15	TRBJ1-5	16
CASSLTRTLYNEQFF	TRBV5-6	TRBJ2-1	15
CASSQDAASNEQFF	TRBV4-3	TRBJ2-1	14
CSVEWGDVFF	TRBV29-1	TRBJ1-1	10
CASSLQQGQPQHF	TRBV6-5	TRBJ1-5	13
CASSASDGGWETQYF	TRBV9	-	15
CASSLRVSGVQETQYF	TRBV11-2	TRBJ2-5	16
CASSFVDVSYEQYF	TRBV7-9	-	14
CASSPVTSPYNEQFF	TRBV5-4	TRBJ2-1	15
CASSVRGENTDTQYF	TRBV9	TRBJ2-3	15
CASSRGTSNEQYF	TRBV7-7	TRBJ2-7	13
CASSFGQGGYTF	TRBV12-3/TRBV12-4	TRBJ1-2	12
CASSVRGGEAYNEQFF	TRBV9	TRBJ2-1	16
CASSLVVARDNEQFF	TRBV5-1	TRBJ2-1	15
CASSNRGLSTDTQYF	TRBV6-5	TRBJ2-3	15
CASDLRESGNEQFF	TRBV12-5	TRBJ2-1	14
CSAPYRGLTEAFF	TRBV20-1	TRBJ1-1	13
CASSFKRGANYGYTF	TRBV12-3/TRBV12-4	TRBJ1-2	15
CASTLTGEAFF	TRBV11-2	TRBJ1-1	11
CASSQPDSIYGYTF	TRBV4-1	TRBJ1-2	14
CATSRGTGQFSTDTQYF	TRBV15	TRBJ2-3	17
CASSHTSGGNANTGELFF	TRBV4-1	TRBJ2-2	18
CASTSPGLAYEQYF	TRBV2	-	14
CASSLSAVETGELFF	TRBV5-1	TRBJ2-2	15
CASSADGIRAYTF	TRBV25-1	TRBJ1-2	13
CASSQRVGGDIQYF	TRBV4-3	TRBJ2-4	14
CASRSFQGDEQYF	TRBV28	TRBJ2-7	13
CASSQVVGGSKNIQYF	TRBV4-3	TRBJ2-4	16
CASSSNRALSYEQYF	TRBV6-5	TRBJ2-7	15
CSVETRPRAGTVGGYTF	TRBV29-1	TRBJ1-2	17
CASSQDRSVTGELFF	TRBV14	TRBJ2-2	15
CASSLGLAGGPFQETQYF	TRBV7-9	TRBJ2-5	18
CASSLEEAGGPNTQYF	TRBV5-1	TRBJ2-3	16